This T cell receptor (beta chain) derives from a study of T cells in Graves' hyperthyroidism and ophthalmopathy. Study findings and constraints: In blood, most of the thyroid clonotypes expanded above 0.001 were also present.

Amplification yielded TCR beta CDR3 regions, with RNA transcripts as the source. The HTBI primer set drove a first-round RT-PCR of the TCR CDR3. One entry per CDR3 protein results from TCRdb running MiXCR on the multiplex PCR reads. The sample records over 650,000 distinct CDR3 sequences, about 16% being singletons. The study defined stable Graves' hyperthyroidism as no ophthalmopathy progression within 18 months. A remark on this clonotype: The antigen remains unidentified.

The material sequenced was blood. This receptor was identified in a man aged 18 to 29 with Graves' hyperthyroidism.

CDR3 protein: CASSQAMTDVAGIPSYEQYF. The DNA for the CDR3 is TGCGCCAGCAGCCAAGCTATGACAGATGTAGCGGGAATCCCCTCCTACGAGCAGTACTTC. J is TRBJ2-7 and V is TRBV4-3, with 8 bases aligning to TRBD2. CDR1 and CDR2 from the germline V gene are LGHNA and YSLEER. The CDR3 length is 20 residues. The trim removed 1 base at V and 0 bases at J, leaving 17 bases unmatched.